This T cell receptor (beta chain) was retrieved from a study of T cell responses to AZD1222 COVID-19 vaccine. Whole-study results and caveats: Only 5 to 7 AZD1222 recipients were seropositive at baseline.

Deletions cut 0 bases from V and 14 bases from J, with 17 bases between. The CDR3 contains 13 residues. Germline-derived CDR1 and CDR2 are SGHNT and YYREEE (reference sequence). The assay was immunoSEQ multiplex PCR, and TCRdb's table has in-frame clones only and misses some. Altogether approximately 90,000 clones are present, around nine tenths being singletons, with the ten largest covering around 17%. Concerning this clone itself: Its target is not known.

This chain links TRBV5-4 with TRBJ1-2, with D possibly TRBD1 on 5 matching bases. This sample comprised peripheral blood, obtained on day 0 of AZD1222 vaccination. The origin of this receptor is an adult in good health. The CDR3 loop reads CASSLGPPGGATF. In DNA, the CDR3 is TGTGCCAGCAGCTTGGGGCCGCCAGGTGGGGCGACCTTC.